The rows below give T cell receptor beta chains drawn from one sample of a study of CD8 T cells in Susac syndrome. TCRdb redid the calling of the immunoSEQ multiplex PCR reads with MiXCR, one entry per CDR3 protein. The sample contains about 210,000 distinct CDR3 sequences, about 96% of which appear only once. Sequenced: CD4+ T cells from PBMCs. These receptors came from a human donor with multiple sclerosis. Each CDR3 is given without its conserved first and last residue. A D gene is named only where the DNA matches it firmly.

J | V | D | CDR3
TRBJ1-2 | TRBV14 | NA | ASSQDRGIYGYT
TRBJ2-1 | TRBV19 | NA | ATLSWSLGNEQF
TRBJ2-1 | TRBV19 | NA | ASSRRDRSNEQF
TRBJ1-5 | TRBV5-1 | TRBD1 | ASSLAGQGNQPQH
TRBJ2-7 | TRBV29-1 | NA | SVEVGYEQY
TRBJ2-1 | TRBV3-1 | TRBD2 | ASSQVAGVVNEQF
TRBJ1-4 | TRBV27 | NA | ASSHYRTNEKLF
TRBJ2-1 | TRBV29-1 | TRBD2 | SVRKREYYNEQF
TRBJ1-4 | TRBV11-2 | NA | ASSWGEKLF
TRBJ1-1 | TRBV18 | NA | ASSQAINTEAF
TRBJ2-5 | TRBV29-1 | TRBD1 | SVVQGFGETQY
TRBJ1-4 | TRBV29-1 | NA | SVATGWAEKLF
TRBJ2-4 | TRBV7-8 | TRBD1 | ASSNSRPGGIQY
TRBJ2-1 | TRBV20-1 | NA | SAALSMGTYNEQF
TRBJ2-5 | TRBV3-1 | NA | ASSQGGGPSEAQY
TRBJ2-7 | TRBV30 | NA | AWSKQDSYEQY
TRBJ2-5 | TRBV7-9 | NA | ASSFRADETQY
TRBJ2-3 | TRBV30 | NA | AWMRDWADTQY
TRBJ1-2 | TRBV2 | NA | ASIRQPASYGYT
TRBJ2-3 | TRBV7-2 | NA | ASSARWGPPDTQY
TRBJ2-3 | TRBV20-1 | TRBD2 | SARTGLAGGPDTQY
TRBJ2-3 | TRBV2 | NA | ASREVDTQY